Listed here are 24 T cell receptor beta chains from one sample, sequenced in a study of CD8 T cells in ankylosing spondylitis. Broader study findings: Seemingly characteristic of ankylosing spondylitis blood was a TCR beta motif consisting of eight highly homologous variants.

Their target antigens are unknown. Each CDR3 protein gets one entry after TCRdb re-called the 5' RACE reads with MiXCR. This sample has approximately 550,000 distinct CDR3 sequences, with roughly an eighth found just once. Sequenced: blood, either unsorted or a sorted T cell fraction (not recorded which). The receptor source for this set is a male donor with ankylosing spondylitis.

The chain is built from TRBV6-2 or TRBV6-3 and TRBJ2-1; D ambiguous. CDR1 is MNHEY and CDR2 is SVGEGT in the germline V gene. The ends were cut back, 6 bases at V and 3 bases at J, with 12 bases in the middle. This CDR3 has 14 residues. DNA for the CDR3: TGTGCCAGCAGCCATTTGAATGTCTACAATGAGCAGTTCTTC. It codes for CASSHLNVYNEQFF.

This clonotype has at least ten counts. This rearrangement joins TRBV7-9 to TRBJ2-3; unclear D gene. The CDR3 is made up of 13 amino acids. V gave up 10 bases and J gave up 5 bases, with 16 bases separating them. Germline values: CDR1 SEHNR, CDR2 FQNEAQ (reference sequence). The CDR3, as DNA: TGTGCCACCGGGCGTCCCACGGGAGATACGCAGTATTTT. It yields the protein CATGRPTGDTQYF.

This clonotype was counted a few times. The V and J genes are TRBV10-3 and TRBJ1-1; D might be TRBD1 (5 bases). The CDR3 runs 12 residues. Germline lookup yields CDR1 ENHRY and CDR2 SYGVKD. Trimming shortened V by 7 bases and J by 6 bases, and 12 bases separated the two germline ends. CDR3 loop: CAIISGTAEAFF. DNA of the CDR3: TGTGCCATCATTTCGGGGACGGCTGAAGCTTTCTTT.

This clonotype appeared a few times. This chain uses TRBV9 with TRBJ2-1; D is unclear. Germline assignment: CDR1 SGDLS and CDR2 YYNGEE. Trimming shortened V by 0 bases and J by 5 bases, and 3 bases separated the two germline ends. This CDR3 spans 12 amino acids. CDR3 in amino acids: CASSVENNEQFF. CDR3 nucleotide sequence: TGTGCCAGCAGCGTAGAGAACAATGAGCAGTTCTTC.

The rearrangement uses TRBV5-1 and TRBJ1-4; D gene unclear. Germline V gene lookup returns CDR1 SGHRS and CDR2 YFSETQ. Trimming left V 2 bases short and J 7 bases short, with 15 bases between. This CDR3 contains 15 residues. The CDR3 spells CASSFQTPKGEKLFF. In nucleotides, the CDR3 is TGCGCCAGCAGCTTCCAGACCCCGAAGGGTGAAAAACTGTTTTTT.

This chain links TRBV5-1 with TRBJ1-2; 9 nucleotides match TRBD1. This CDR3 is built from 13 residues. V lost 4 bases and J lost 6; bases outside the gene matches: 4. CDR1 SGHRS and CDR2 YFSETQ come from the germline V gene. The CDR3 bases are TGCGCCAGCAGCAGGACAGGGGATGATGGCTACACCTTC. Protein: CASSRTGDDGYTF.

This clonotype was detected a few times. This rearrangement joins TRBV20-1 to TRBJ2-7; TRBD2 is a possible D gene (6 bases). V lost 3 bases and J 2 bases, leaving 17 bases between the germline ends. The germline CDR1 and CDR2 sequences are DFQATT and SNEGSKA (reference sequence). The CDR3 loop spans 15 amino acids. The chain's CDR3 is CSASRDLLSTYEQYF. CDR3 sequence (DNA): TGCAGTGCTAGTCGGGACTTGCTATCGACCTACGAGCAGTACTTC.

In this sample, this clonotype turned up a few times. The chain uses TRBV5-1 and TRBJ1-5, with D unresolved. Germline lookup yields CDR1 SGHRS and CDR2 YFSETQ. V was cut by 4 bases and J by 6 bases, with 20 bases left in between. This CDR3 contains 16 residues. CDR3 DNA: TGCGCCAGCAGCCCCCTGGCCCAAAGCGGTGGTCAGCCCCAGCATTTT. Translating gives CASSPLAQSGGQPQHF.

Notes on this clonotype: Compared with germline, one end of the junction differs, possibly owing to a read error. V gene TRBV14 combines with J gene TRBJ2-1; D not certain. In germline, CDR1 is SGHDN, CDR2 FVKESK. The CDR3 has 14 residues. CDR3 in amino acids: CASSRGSSHNEQFF. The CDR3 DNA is TGTGCCAGCAGCCGAGGCAGCTCCCACAATGAGCAGTTCTTC.

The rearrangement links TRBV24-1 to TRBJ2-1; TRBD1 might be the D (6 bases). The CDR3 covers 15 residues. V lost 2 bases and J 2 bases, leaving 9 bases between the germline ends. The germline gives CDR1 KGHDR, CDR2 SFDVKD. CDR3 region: CATSDYGTTYNEQFF. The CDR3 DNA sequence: TGTGCCACCAGTGATTACGGGACAACCTACAATGAGCAGTTCTTC.

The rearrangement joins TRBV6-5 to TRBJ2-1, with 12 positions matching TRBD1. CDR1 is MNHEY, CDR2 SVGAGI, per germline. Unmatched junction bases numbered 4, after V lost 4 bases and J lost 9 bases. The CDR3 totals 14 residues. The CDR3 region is CASSFGTGGGEQFF. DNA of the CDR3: TGTGCCAGCAGTTTCGGGACAGGGGGCGGTGAGCAGTTCTTC.

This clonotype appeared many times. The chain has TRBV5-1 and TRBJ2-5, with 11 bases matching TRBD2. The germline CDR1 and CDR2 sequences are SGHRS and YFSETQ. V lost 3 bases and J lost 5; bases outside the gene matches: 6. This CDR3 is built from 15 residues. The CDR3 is CASSSPLAGGETQYF. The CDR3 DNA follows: TGCGCCAGCAGCTCCCCGCTAGCGGGAGGTGAGACCCAGTACTTC.

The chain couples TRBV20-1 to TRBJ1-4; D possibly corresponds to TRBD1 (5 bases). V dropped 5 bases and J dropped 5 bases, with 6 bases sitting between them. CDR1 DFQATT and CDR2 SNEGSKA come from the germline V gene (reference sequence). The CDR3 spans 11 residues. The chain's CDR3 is CSARQNEKLFF. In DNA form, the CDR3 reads TGCAGTGCTCGACAGAATGAAAAACTGTTTTTT.

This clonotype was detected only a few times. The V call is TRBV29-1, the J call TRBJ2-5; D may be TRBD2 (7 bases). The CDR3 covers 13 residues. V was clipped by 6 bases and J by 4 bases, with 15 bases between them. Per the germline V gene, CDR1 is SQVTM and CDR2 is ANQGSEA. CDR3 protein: CSVEGGGPETQYF. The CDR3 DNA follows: TGCAGCGTCGAGGGGGGAGGGCCAGAGACCCAGTACTTC.

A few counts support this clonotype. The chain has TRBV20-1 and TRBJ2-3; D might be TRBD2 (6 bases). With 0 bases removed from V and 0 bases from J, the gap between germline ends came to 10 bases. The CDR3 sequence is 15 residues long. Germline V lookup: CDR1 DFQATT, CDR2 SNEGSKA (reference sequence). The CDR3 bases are TGCAGTGCTAGAGATCTGAGCGGGAGCACAGATACGCAGTATTTT. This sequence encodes CSARDLSGSTDTQYF.

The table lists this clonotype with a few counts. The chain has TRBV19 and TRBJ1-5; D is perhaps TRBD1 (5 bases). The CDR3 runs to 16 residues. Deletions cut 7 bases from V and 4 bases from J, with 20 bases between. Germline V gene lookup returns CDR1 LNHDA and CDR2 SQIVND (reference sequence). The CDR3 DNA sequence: TGTGCCAGTATTTATACGGGAGGCCAGGGTAATCAGCCCCAGCATTTT. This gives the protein CASIYTGGQGNQPQHF.

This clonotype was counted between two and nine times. CDR3 protein: CASSHPRSGNNEQFF. The CDR3 DNA reads TGTGCCAGCAGCCACCCTCGAAGCGGGAACAATGAGCAGTTCTTC. The genes are TRBV11-2 and TRBJ2-1; 7 positions match TRBD2. The germline CDR1 and CDR2 sequences are SGHAT and FQNNGV. The CDR3 totals 15 residues. The J segment lost 5 bases and the V segment lost 5 bases, leaving 9 bases of the junction unmatched.

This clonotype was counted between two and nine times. CDR3 sequence: CASSLQAGYEQYF. The CDR3 nucleotides read TGTGCCAGCAGCTTGCAGGCGGGGTACGAGCAGTACTTC. This chain connects TRBV5-6 to TRBJ2-7; possible D gene TRBD2, 6 bases. The V gene's germline CDR1 is SGHDT and CDR2 YYEEEE. V was trimmed by 1 base and J by 4 bases, leaving 9 bases between them. The CDR3 sequence is 13 residues long.

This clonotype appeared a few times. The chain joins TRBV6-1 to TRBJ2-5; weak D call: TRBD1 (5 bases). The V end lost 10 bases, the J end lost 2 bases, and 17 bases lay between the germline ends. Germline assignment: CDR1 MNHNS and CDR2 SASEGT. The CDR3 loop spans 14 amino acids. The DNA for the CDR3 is TGTGCCATCCCCACAGGCGAATATCAAGAGACCCAGTACTTC. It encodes CAIPTGEYQETQYF.

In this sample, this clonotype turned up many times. The CDR3 nucleotides read TGTGCCAGCAGCTTGGACCCAGAGTACAATGAGCAGTTCTTC. It encodes CASSLDPEYNEQFF. This chain links TRBV5-5 with TRBJ2-1; D is unresolved. The germline V gene has CDR1 SGHKS and CDR2 YYEKEE (reference sequence). The V and J ends lost 0 bases and 4 bases respectively, with 8 bases between them. There are 14 residues in the CDR3.

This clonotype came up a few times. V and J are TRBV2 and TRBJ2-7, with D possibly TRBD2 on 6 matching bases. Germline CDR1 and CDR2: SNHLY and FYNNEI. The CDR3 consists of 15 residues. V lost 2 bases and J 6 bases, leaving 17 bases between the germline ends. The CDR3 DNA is TGTGCCAGCAGTGAATACGGGACCTTGGGACTCGAGCAGTACTTC. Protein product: CASSEYGTLGLEQYF.

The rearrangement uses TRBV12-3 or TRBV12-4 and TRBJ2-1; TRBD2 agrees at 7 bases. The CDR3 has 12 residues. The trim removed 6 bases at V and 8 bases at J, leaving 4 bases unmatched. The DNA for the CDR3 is TGTGCCAGCAGCCGGGAGGCTCATGAGCAGTTCTTC. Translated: CASSREAHEQFF.

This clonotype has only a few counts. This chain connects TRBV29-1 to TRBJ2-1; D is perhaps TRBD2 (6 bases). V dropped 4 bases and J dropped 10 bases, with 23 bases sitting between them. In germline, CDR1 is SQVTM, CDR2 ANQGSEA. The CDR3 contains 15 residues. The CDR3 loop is CSVALAKRGDSEQFF. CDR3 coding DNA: TGCAGCGTTGCCCTAGCGAAACGAGGAGATTCCGAGCAGTTCTTC.

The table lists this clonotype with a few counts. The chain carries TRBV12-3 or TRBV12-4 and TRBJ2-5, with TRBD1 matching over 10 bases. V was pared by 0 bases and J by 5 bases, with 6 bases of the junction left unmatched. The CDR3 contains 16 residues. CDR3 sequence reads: CASSLAPGQGSETQYF. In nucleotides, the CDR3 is TGTGCCAGCAGTTTAGCGCCGGGACAGGGGTCGGAGACCCAGTACTTC.